These 6 T cell receptor beta chains share one sample of origin, sequenced in a study of blood T cell repertoires in COVID-19. The assay was immunoSEQ multiplex PCR, and TCRdb's table has in-frame clones only and misses some. In the table there are about 310,000 clones, approximately 87% of which are singletons. Sequencing was performed on peripheral blood. All receptors derive from a woman aged 25 to 39 with COVID-19, enrolled during active disease.

The V gene is TRBV29-1, the J gene TRBJ2-3; TRBD2 might be the D (6 bases). The CDR3 consists of 14 residues. The V gene lost 3 bases and the J gene lost 2 bases, with 12 bases spanning the gap. Germline V gene lookup returns CDR1 SQVTM and CDR2 ANQGSEA. The CDR3 bases are TGCAGCGTTGAGGCGGGGAGCCACACAGATACGCAGTATTTT. Translating gives CSVEAGSHTDTQYF.

The rearrangement links TRBV29-1 to TRBJ2-1; D is perhaps TRBD1 (6 bases). The CDR3 is 12 residues long. The germline V gene encodes CDR1 SQVTM and CDR2 ANQGSEA. Trimming pared 7 bases from V and 3 bases from J, leaving 10 bases between. The CDR3 loop reads CSAETGYNEQFF. As DNA, the CDR3 is TGCAGCGCCGAGACAGGCTACAATGAGCAGTTCTTC.

This chain joins TRBV2 and TRBJ1-1, with D uncertain. The CDR3 loop spans 14 amino acids. CDR1 and CDR2 from the germline V gene are SNHLY and FYNNEI. V lost 6 bases and J lost 0, with 11 bases in between. As DNA, the CDR3 is TGTGCCAGCAGCGGAGTCAACATGAACACTGAAGCTTTCTTT. It yields the protein CASSGVNMNTEAFF.

This chain links TRBV5-4 with TRBJ1-4, with 9 bases fitting TRBD1. This CDR3 has 14 amino acids. Per germline, CDR1 SGHNT and CDR2 YYREEE (reference sequence). V lost 4 bases to trimming and J lost 7 bases; unmatched junction nucleotides: 5. The CDR3 protein is CASSQQGAREKLFF. The CDR3 DNA reads TGTGCCAGCAGCCAACAGGGGGCGCGTGAAAAACTGTTTTTT. The full variable domain, its missing parts supplied by reference TRBV5-4 and TRBJ1-4, is ETGVTQSPTHLIKTRGQQVTLRCSSQSGHNTVSWYQQALGQGPQFIFQYYREEENGRGNFPPRFSGLQFPNYSSELNVNALELDDSALYLCASSQQGAREKLFFGSGTQLSVL.

The chain recombines TRBV11-2 with TRBJ1-2, with a weak D call TRBD1 (5 bases). V was shortened by 5 bases and J by 6 bases, with 16 bases between the two germline ends. The V gene's germline CDR1 is SGHAT and CDR2 FQNNGV. The CDR3 is 14 residues long. The CDR3 protein is CASSHDDRFHGYTF. The CDR3 DNA reads as TGTGCCAGCAGCCACGATGACAGATTCCATGGCTACACCTTC.

V gene TRBV25-1 combines with J gene TRBJ1-1, with D perhaps TRBD1 (6 bases). The germline V gene has CDR1 MGHDK and CDR2 SYGVNS. The CDR3 is made up of 13 amino acids. V was shortened by 8 bases and J by 1 base, with 11 bases between the two germline ends. The CDR3 region is CASLDRSNTEAFF. The CDR3, as DNA: TGTGCCAGCCTAGACAGGTCGAACACTGAAGCTTTCTTT.